The 20 T cell receptor beta chains in this list originate from one sample, sequenced in a study of PD-L1 blockade in urothelial cancer. TCRdb keeps only in-frame clones here, not all; method: immunoSEQ multiplex PCR. The profile shows tens of thousands of clones, roughly 89% of them singletons. Time point of the sample: pretreatment peripheral blood. Source: PBMCs, taken around atezolizumab (anti-PD-L1) treatment. Receptors were obtained from a woman between 65 and 79 years old with urothelial cancer.

The V gene is TRBV9, the J gene TRBJ1-2; no clear D. V was cut by 0 bases and J by 0 bases, with 9 bases left in between. The CDR3 has 15 amino acids. The germline CDR1 and CDR2 sequences are SGDLS and YYNGEE. CDR3 in DNA: TGTGCCAGCAGCGTAGAGTATGGAGCTAACTATGGCTACACCTTC. Residues: CASSVEYGANYGYTF.

This chain joins TRBV5-1 and TRBJ1-3; 7 bases are a match to TRBD1. Germline values: CDR1 SGHRS, CDR2 YFSETQ. V dropped 7 bases and J dropped 0; count of bases not matched to a gene: 4. This CDR3 is built from 14 residues. The CDR3 nucleotides are TGCGCCAGCGGCCAGGGGGACTCTGGAAACACCATATATTTT. This encodes CASGQGDSGNTIYF.

V is TRBV7-6 and J is TRBJ2-3; 11 nucleotides line up with TRBD1. This CDR3 region has 16 residues. Germline V gene lookup returns CDR1 SGHVS and CDR2 FNYEAQ. With V trimmed by 3 bases and J by 6 bases, 8 bases remained unmatched. As DNA, the CDR3 is TGTGCCAGCAGCTTTTCCCCGGGACAGGGGGTGGATACGCAGTATTTT. This translates into CASSFSPGQGVDTQYF.

The chain couples TRBV5-1 to TRBJ2-3, with D perhaps TRBD2 (6 bases). Between the trimmed V and J ends, which lost 0 bases and 2 bases, there was a span of 13 bases. CDR3 size: 16 residues. Germline V gene data show CDR1 as SGHRS and CDR2 as YFSETQ. The DNA for the CDR3 is TGCGCCAGCAGCTTGGCCGCGTCTAGCGACACAGATACGCAGTATTTT. Translated: CASSLAASSDTDTQYF.

The genes are TRBV15 and TRBJ2-1; 7 bases align to TRBD2. CDR1 and CDR2 from the germline V gene are LNHNV and YYDKDF (reference sequence). The ends lost 3 bases at V and 3 bases at J; junction bases unmatched: 5. The CDR3 has 15 residues. The CDR3 spells CATSSPRDYYNEQFF. The CDR3 coding sequence is TGTGCCACCAGCAGCCCCCGGGACTACTACAATGAGCAGTTCTTC.

The chain employs TRBV9 and TRBJ2-1; 15 bases agree with TRBD2. CDR3 size: 19 residues. Germline assignment: CDR1 SGDLS and CDR2 YYNGEE. The V segment lost 0 bases and the J segment 4 bases; nucleotides outside the gene matches: 8. CDR3 DNA sequence: TGTGCCAGCAGCGTAGGGACTAGCGGGGGGGCTACCCATTACAATGAGCAGTTCTTC. Encoded protein: CASSVGTSGGATHYNEQFF.

CDR3 sequence reads: CSVEGQGATSSYNEQFF. The CDR3 DNA reads TGCAGCGTTGAAGGACAGGGGGCAACTAGTTCCTACAATGAGCAGTTCTTC. The chain combines TRBV29-1 with TRBJ2-1; 10 bases map to TRBD1. CDR3 size: 17 residues. With V trimmed by 1 base and J by 1 base, 7 bases remained unmatched. Germline CDR1 SQVTM, CDR2 ANQGSEA.

The chain joins TRBV6-1 to TRBJ2-2; D may be TRBD2 (6 bases). The germline CDR1 and CDR2 sequences are MNHNS and SASEGT. This CDR3 spans 13 amino acids. V gave up 6 bases and J gave up 5 bases, with 10 bases separating them. CDR3: CASRPGLTGELFF. DNA for the CDR3: TGTGCCAGCAGGCCGGGACTTACCGGGGAGCTGTTTTTT.

This clone has a single count. The chain is built from TRBV10-3 and TRBJ2-6, with 10 positions matching TRBD2. Germline V lookup: CDR1 ENHRY, CDR2 SYGVKD. The length of the CDR3 is 15 residues. Trimming took 11 bases from V and 3 from J; bases not matched to a gene: 7. This CDR3 is CALASGSNGANVLTF. CDR3 DNA sequence: TGTGCCCTCGCTAGCGGGAGTAATGGGGCCAACGTCCTGACTTTC.

This chain connects TRBV6-5 to TRBJ1-6; TRBD1 matches at 7 bases. Trimming took 6 bases from V and 6 from J; bases not matched to a gene: 8. The CDR3 sequence is 15 residues long. In germline, CDR1 is MNHEY, CDR2 SVGAGI. CDR3 protein: CASRGDRLVNSPLHF. The CDR3, as DNA: TGTGCCAGCAGGGGGGACAGACTTGTTAATTCACCCCTCCACTTT.

The CDR3 DNA sequence: TGTGCCAGCAGCTTAGCGCGCGGGGGGAGCTCCTACGAGCAGTACTTC. Its protein product is CASSLARGGSSYEQYF. The rearrangement joins TRBV7-2 to TRBJ2-7, with 8 bases that match TRBD2. Per the germline V gene, CDR1 is SGHTA and CDR2 is FQGNSA. CDR3 length equals 16 residues. With V trimmed by 0 bases and J by 0 bases, 4 bases remained unmatched.

This chain connects TRBV5-4 to TRBJ1-2, with 10 nucleotides matching TRBD1. After removal of 0 bases from V and 4 bases from J, the junction contained 3 bases not matched to a gene. The CDR3 loop spans 15 amino acids. Germline V gene sequence: CDR1 SGHNT, CDR2 YYREEE (reference sequence). CDR3 protein: CASSLVTGGSYGYTF. CDR3 nucleotide sequence: TGTGCCAGCAGCTTGGTGACAGGGGGCAGCTATGGCTACACCTTC.

DNA for the CDR3: TGCGCCAGCAGCCAAGATCCCGCAGGACTGTCCTACGAGCAGTACTTC. It specifies CASSQDPAGLSYEQYF. The J gene is TRBJ2-7, the V gene TRBV4-1, with D possibly TRBD2 on 5 matching bases. The CDR3 sequence is 16 residues long. Germline V lookup: CDR1 MGHRA, CDR2 YSYEKL. Trimming took 0 bases from V and 1 from J, leaving 13 bases between them.

This clone was observed a handful of times. Here the CDR3 DNA reads TGTGCCAGCAGTGTCGGGACAGGGCACCGGCCCCAGCATTTT. It translates to CASSVGTGHRPQHF. The genes are TRBV27 and TRBJ1-5; 9 bases are shared with TRBD1. Germline CDR1 is MNHEY and CDR2 is SMNVEV (reference sequence). V gave up 5 bases and J gave up 9 bases; unmatched junction bases: 8. This CDR3 has 14 residues.

The V and J genes are TRBV5-8 and TRBJ1-6; D is perhaps TRBD1 (6 bases). V was shortened by 0 bases and J by 9 bases, with 10 bases between the two germline ends. CDR1 SGHTS and CDR2 YDEGEE come from the germline V gene. The CDR3 loop spans 14 amino acids. The CDR3 DNA follows: TGTGCCAGCAGCTTGGCGGCAGGGGTTTCACCCCTCCACTTT. Amino acid sequence: CASSLAAGVSPLHF.

This sequence joins TRBV4-1 and TRBJ2-7; TRBD1 agrees at 8 bases. The CDR3 extends over 15 amino acids. CDR1 is MGHRA and CDR2 is YSYEKL in the germline V gene. J gave up 2 bases and V 4 bases, and 7 bases lay outside the gene matches. CDR3 in amino acids: CASSPSGQVTYEQYF. CDR3 in DNA: TGCGCCAGCAGCCCTTCGGGACAGGTTACCTACGAGCAGTACTTC.

The V and J genes are TRBV6-1 and TRBJ1-2; D is possibly TRBD1 (6 bases). CDR3 length: 14 residues. Per germline, CDR1 MNHNS and CDR2 SASEGT. The V end was cut by 7 bases, the J end by 4 bases, with 16 bases between. The DNA of the CDR3 is TGTGCCAGCACCGAGGGGGTTCCCATCTATGGCTACACCTTC. Translated: CASTEGVPIYGYTF.

The V gene is TRBV9, the J gene TRBJ1-1, with TRBD1 matching over 7 bases. The junction had 4 bases not matched to a gene; V was cut back by 4 bases and J by 1 base. Germline V gene lookup returns CDR1 SGDLS and CDR2 YYNGEE. This CDR3 has 14 amino acids. The DNA of the CDR3 is TGTGCCAGCAGCCCCAGGACAGGGAACACTGAAGCTTTCTTT. It translates to CASSPRTGNTEAFF.

This clone was seen many times. Germline is not matched at one junction end, which may reflect a read error. V gene TRBV5-4 combines with J gene TRBJ1-1; 8 nucleotides align to TRBD1. Germline CDR1 and CDR2: SGHNT and YYREEE (reference sequence). This CDR3 spans 12 amino acids. CDR3 in amino acids: CASSAGGRDTFF. The CDR3 DNA reads as TGTGCCAGCAGCGCAGGGGGCCGGGACACTTTTTTT.

The chain combines TRBV19 with TRBJ2-1; TRBD2 matches 9 bases. The V gene's germline CDR1 is LNHDA and CDR2 SQIVND (reference sequence). V dropped 7 bases and J dropped 4; count of bases not matched to a gene: 8. The CDR3 sequence is 15 residues long. CDR3 nucleotides: TGTGCCAGTAACGGCGGGGGGGCCGATTACAATGAGCAGTTCTTC. It yields the protein CASNGGGADYNEQFF.